The sequence of this TCR beta chain was determined in a study of cytomegalovirus exposure and HLA in healthy donors. Use of 60 Vbeta and 13 Jbeta primers characterized the PCR. Profiled with immunoSEQ multiplex PCR; TCRdb holds only in-frame clones, not every one. The table shows 250,000 to 300,000 clones, with 92% occurring only once. Study results and limitations: In a later analysis, most CMV-associated TCR beta chains appeared HLA-restricted. Some V segments, including TRBV6-2 and TRBV6-3, were excluded as indistinguishable.

On this clone: The antigen is undetermined.

Trimming took 2 bases from V and 2 from J; bases not matched to a gene: 16. Germline CDR1 MGHRA, CDR2 YSYEKL. The CDR3 sequence is 21 residues long. The V call is TRBV4-1, the J call TRBJ2-6; 9 bases map to TRBD1. This TCR came from a girl aged 2 to 10 in good health and CMV-seronegative. Sequencing input: PBMCs. The CDR3 spells CASSQTYLSGTGTTGANVLTF. DNA of the CDR3: TGCGCCAGCAGCCAAACATACTTATCCGGGACAGGGACAACTGGGGCCAACGTCCTGACTTTC.